What follows are 27 T cell receptor beta chains derived from one specimen sequenced in a study of blood T cell repertoires in COVID-19. Produced via immunoSEQ multiplex PCR; TCRdb's table is partial and in-frame only. Of about 290,000 clones in the sample, roughly nine tenths were seen once. The sample taken for sequencing was peripheral blood. All receptors come from a woman in her twenties or thirties with COVID-19, enrolled during active disease.

The genes are TRBV7-2 and TRBJ1-2, with D hard to call. The CDR3 contains 13 residues. Trimming shortened V by 2 bases and J by 0 bases, and 4 bases separated the two germline ends. Germline CDR1 is SGHTA and CDR2 is FQGNSA. The DNA for the CDR3 is TGTGCCAGCAGCTTACTAGCTAACTATGGCTACACCTTC. It specifies CASSLLANYGYTF.

The chain joins TRBV6-5 to TRBJ1-4, with 7 bases aligning to TRBD1. The junction had 2 bases not matched to a gene; V was cut back by 2 bases and J by 5 bases. CDR3 length equals 14 residues. CDR1 and CDR2 from the germline V gene are MNHEY and SVGAGI. In DNA, the CDR3 is TGTGCCAGCAGTTACAGGGGGCGGAATGAAAAACTGTTTTTT. It encodes CASSYRGRNEKLFF.

V and J are TRBV6-2 or TRBV6-3 and TRBJ2-3, with D perhaps TRBD1 (6 bases). Looked up from germline, CDR1 is MNHEY and CDR2 is SVGEGT. CDR3 length: 15 residues. The V gene lost 4 bases and the J gene lost 1 base, with 12 bases spanning the gap. CDR3 loop: CASSFVGAGTDTQYF. The CDR3 nucleotides are TGTGCCAGCAGTTTTGTGGGGGCCGGCACAGATACGCAGTATTTT.

This clone came up once. This chain joins TRBV9 and TRBJ1-2; 10 bases align to TRBD1. Trimming cost V 4 bases and J 5 bases; bases outside gene matches: 5. This CDR3 spans 14 amino acids. Germline V CDR1 and CDR2: SGDLS, YYNGEE. The CDR3 region is CASSLRDRGYGYTF. As DNA, the CDR3 is TGTGCCAGCAGCCTCCGGGACAGGGGTTATGGCTACACCTTC.

The CDR3 loop is CASSDRGENTEAFF. In nucleotides, the CDR3 is TGTGCCAGCAGCGACAGGGGAGAGAACACTGAAGCTTTCTTT. V gene TRBV2 combines with J gene TRBJ1-1; 8 nucleotides match TRBD1. The CDR3 extends over 14 amino acids. Germline V lookup: CDR1 SNHLY, CDR2 FYNNEI. The ends lost 6 bases at V and 1 base at J; junction bases unmatched: 4.

The chain is built from TRBV6-5 and TRBJ2-5, with 8 bases lining up with TRBD2. The CDR3 contains 15 residues. CDR1 and CDR2 (germline): MNHEY, SVGAGI. Trimming cost V 7 bases and J 1 base; bases outside gene matches: 8. CDR3 protein: CASIWGRGAQETQYF. CDR3 nucleotide sequence: TGTGCCAGCATCTGGGGGCGGGGGGCCCAAGAGACCCAGTACTTC.

This clone showed up just a few times. The chain employs TRBV6-1 and TRBJ1-4, with unresolved D. V was pared by 2 bases and J by 0 bases, with 10 bases between. CDR1 is MNHNS and CDR2 is SASEGT in the germline V gene. The CDR3 sequence is 16 residues long. CDR3 DNA: TGTGCCAGCAGTGAATACCCACACCCAACTAATGAAAAACTGTTTTTT. Translation gives CASSEYPHPTNEKLFF.

The chain has TRBV19 and TRBJ2-5, with 7 positions matching TRBD2. V was pared by 5 bases and J by 2 bases, with 11 bases of the junction left unmatched. CDR1 and CDR2 from the germline V gene are LNHDA and SQIVND (reference sequence). This CDR3 region has 16 residues. The CDR3 spells CASSPWVRGGQETQYF. The CDR3 region has the DNA TGTGCCAGTAGTCCCTGGGTGCGCGGGGGACAAGAGACCCAGTACTTC.

V and J are TRBV3-1 (or the pseudogene TRBV3-2) and TRBJ2-1; a weak D match, TRBD1 (7 bases). Germline assignment: CDR1 LGHDT and CDR2 YNNKEL (reference sequence). Trimming cost V 1 base and J 7 bases, with 14 bases left between them. CDR3 length equals 15 residues. The CDR3 region is CASSQGGARGNEQFF. CDR3 sequence (DNA): TGTGCCAGCAGCCAAGGGGGGGCCAGGGGGAATGAGCAGTTCTTC.

The V gene is TRBV7-9, the J gene TRBJ1-2; tentatively, D is TRBD1 (5 bases). The V and J ends lost 1 base and 1 base respectively, with 10 bases between them. Germline CDR1 reads SEHNR; CDR2 reads FQNEAQ (reference sequence). The CDR3 spans 15 residues. The CDR3 here is CASSLEPGFNYGYTF. Written as DNA, the CDR3 is TGTGCCAGCAGCTTAGAACCAGGGTTTAACTATGGCTACACCTTC.

A remark on this clone: This same CDR3 is encoded by further DNA sequences in the sample. This sequence joins TRBV5-1 and TRBJ2-2; D possibly corresponds to TRBD1 (5 bases). The CDR3 length is 13 residues. The V end lost 4 bases, the J end lost 6 bases, and 10 bases lay between the germline ends. Germline assignment: CDR1 SGHRS and CDR2 YFSETQ. CDR3 in DNA: TGCGCCAGCAGCCCCCTAGGGGCCGGGGAGCTGTTTTTT. It specifies CASSPLGAGELFF.

This chain connects TRBV6-5 to TRBJ2-3; 7 nucleotides align to TRBD1. V gave up 6 bases and J gave up 0 bases; unmatched junction bases: 6. Per the germline V gene, CDR1 is MNHEY and CDR2 is SVGAGI. The CDR3 sequence is 15 residues long. In DNA, the CDR3 is TGTGCCAGCAGCGATGGGACAGCTAGCACAGATACGCAGTATTTT. Protein sequence: CASSDGTASTDTQYF.

This clone was found a few times. The J gene is TRBJ2-1, the V gene TRBV5-4; 7 bases line up with TRBD2. The CDR3 is 15 residues long. V lost 0 bases to trimming and J lost 4 bases; unmatched junction nucleotides: 4. Germline assignment: CDR1 SGHNT and CDR2 YYREEE (reference sequence). This CDR3 reads CASSLAGGLYNEQFF. CDR3 DNA: TGTGCCAGCAGCTTGGCGGGGGGTCTTTACAATGAGCAGTTCTTC.

The rearrangement uses TRBV19 and TRBJ1-4; 8 bases fit TRBD1. The CDR3 has 18 amino acids. Germline CDR1 and CDR2: LNHDA and SQIVND (reference sequence). The J segment lost 4 bases and the V segment lost 6 bases, leaving 16 bases of the junction unmatched. The CDR3 nucleotides are TGTGCCAGTAGAACGATAGTCCACCCGGGACAGGATAATGAAAAACTGTTTTTT. Translated: CASRTIVHPGQDNEKLFF.

This chain joins TRBV25-1 and TRBJ2-7; TRBD2 matches 9 bases. The CDR3 contains 14 residues. CDR1 is MGHDK and CDR2 is SYGVNS in the germline V gene. The ends lost 4 bases at V and 2 bases at J; junction bases unmatched: 3. CDR3 protein: CASSVSGGTYEQYF. In DNA form, the CDR3 reads TGTGCCAGCAGTGTTAGCGGGGGAACCTACGAGCAGTACTTC.

The rearrangement joins TRBV14 to TRBJ2-3; D possibly corresponds to TRBD1 (5 bases). The CDR3 spans 15 residues. The V end was cut by 2 bases, the J end by 10 bases, with 19 bases between. The germline gives CDR1 SGHDN, CDR2 FVKESK. The CDR3, as DNA: TGTGCCAGCAGCCAAACAGTCGGAACTCAAGGGGCGCAGTATTTT. Translation gives CASSQTVGTQGAQYF.

The chain couples TRBV4-1 to TRBJ2-1; TRBD2 matches 11 bases. Germline CDR1 and CDR2: MGHRA and YSYEKL. V was pared by 4 bases and J by 8 bases, with 7 bases of the junction left unmatched. This CDR3 has 15 amino acids. The CDR3 here is CASSRSGGAIDEQFF. CDR3 DNA: TGCGCCAGCAGCCGTAGCGGGGGGGCTATCGATGAGCAGTTCTTC.

CDR3 region: CASSRSGSSYEQYF. The CDR3 region has the DNA TGCGCCAGCAGCCGGAGCGGTTCCTCCTACGAGCAGTACTTC. The chain employs TRBV5-1 and TRBJ2-7, with D possibly matching TRBD2 (5 bases). This CDR3 is built from 14 residues. Trimming cost V 4 bases and J 0 bases, with 11 bases left between them. Germline V lookup: CDR1 SGHRS, CDR2 YFSETQ.

The chain is built from TRBV5-4 and TRBJ2-1; tentative D call: TRBD2 (6 bases). There are 11 residues in the CDR3. V was cut by 4 bases and J by 12 bases, with 11 bases left in between. CDR1 is SGHNT and CDR2 is YYREEE in the germline V gene (reference sequence). The DNA for the CDR3 is TGTGCCAGCAGCACCGCGGGGTGGCAGTTCTTC. Protein product: CASSTAGWQFF.

The chain is built from TRBV4-2 and TRBJ2-7; 8 bases match TRBD1. V shed 5 bases and J 3 bases; nucleotides not matched to a gene: 9. CDR1 and CDR2 (germline): LGHNA, YNFKEQ. The CDR3 loop spans 15 amino acids. CDR3 coding DNA: TGTGCCAGCAGCTTGACAGGGGCCGGAGACTACGAGCAGTACTTC. It encodes CASSLTGAGDYEQYF.

The chain has TRBV6-1 and TRBJ2-5; 8 nucleotides match TRBD2. The germline V gene encodes CDR1 MNHNS and CDR2 SASEGT. V shed 2 bases, J shed 7 bases, and the junction held 15 bases outside the gene matches. This CDR3 region has 17 residues. The CDR3: CASSEFAGGSSRGTQYF. CDR3 sequence (DNA): TGTGCCAGCAGTGAATTTGCGGGGGGTTCCTCAAGAGGGACCCAGTACTTC.

This clone was picked up one time. The chain links TRBV28 to TRBJ2-2; unclear D gene. CDR3 length: 14 residues. The V end lost 6 bases, the J end lost 1 base, and 9 bases lay between the germline ends. Germline V CDR1 and CDR2: MDHEN, SYDVKM. CDR3 amino acids: CASSPRQNTGELFF. The CDR3 DNA sequence: TGTGCCAGCAGCCCCCGACAGAACACCGGGGAGCTGTTTTTT.

The gene calls are TRBV5-4 and TRBJ1-2; D gene unclear. There are 16 residues in the CDR3. Germline V gives CDR1 SGHNT, CDR2 YYREEE (reference sequence). V was pared by 3 bases and J by 4 bases, with 19 bases between. The CDR3 is CASSSATTTTLYGYTF. The CDR3 DNA follows: TGTGCCAGCAGCTCGGCGACCACAACTACCCTCTATGGCTACACCTTC.

This sequence joins TRBV5-1 and TRBJ1-6, with a tentative D call TRBD1 (5 bases). This CDR3 is built from 15 residues. The ends were cut back, 6 bases at V and 7 bases at J, with 17 bases in the middle. Germline CDR1 is SGHRS and CDR2 is YFSETQ. The CDR3: CASTFGGQGNSPLHF. CDR3 nucleotides: TGCGCCAGCACCTTCGGTGGCCAGGGAAATTCACCCCTCCACTTT. The full variable domain, rest sourced from reference TRBV5-1 and TRBJ1-6, is KAGVTQTPRYLIKTRGQQVTLSCSPISGHRSVSWYQQTPGQGLQFLFEYFSETQRNKGNFPGRFSGRQFSNSRSEMNVSTLELGDSALYLCASTFGGQGNSPLHFGNGTRLTVT.

The V call is TRBV27, the J call TRBJ1-1, with D maybe TRBD1 (6 bases). V lost 5 bases to trimming and J lost 4 bases, with 20 bases between them. Germline V gene sequence: CDR1 MNHEY, CDR2 SMNVEV (reference sequence). The CDR3 is 16 residues long. The CDR3 DNA reads as TGTGCCAGCAGTAAGGGGGTGGGTTCAAGCGGCACTGAAGCTTTCTTT. Protein product: CASSKGVGSSGTEAFF.

The chain joins TRBV7-9 to TRBJ2-7, with D possibly TRBD1 on 7 matching bases. Looked up from germline, CDR1 is SEHNR and CDR2 is FQNEAQ (reference sequence). V was trimmed by 4 bases and J by 5 bases, leaving 18 bases between them. The CDR3 has 15 amino acids. The CDR3, as DNA: TGTGCCAGCAGCTCTCACCAGGGGGGCAAAAACGAGCAGTACTTC. Amino acids: CASSSHQGGKNEQYF.

The table lists this clone with a few counts. The chain recombines TRBV9 with TRBJ2-5, with D uncertain. CDR1 and CDR2 (germline): SGDLS, YYNGEE. This CDR3 spans 14 amino acids. Trimming cost V 0 bases and J 0 bases, with 6 bases left between them. The CDR3 is CASSVGGYQETQYF. Written as DNA, the CDR3 is TGTGCCAGCAGCGTAGGAGGCTACCAAGAGACCCAGTACTTC.